This T cell receptor (beta chain) was retrieved from a study of shared clonotypes between healthy human individuals. Study in general: Per donor, three plates held CD4 naive cells, three held CD4 memory, two held CD8 naive and one held CD8 memory.

Assay used: immunoSEQ multiplex PCR; TCRdb lists only in-frame clones, some missing. Of 2 million to 2.5 million clones in the sample, around 90% were seen once. There are 14 residues in the CDR3. V lost 7 bases, J lost 1 base, and 16 bases lay in between. CDR1 SQVTM and CDR2 ANQGSEA come from the germline V gene. Donors were healthy HIV-negative adults without recently reported acute infections or vaccinations. The clonotype comes from a man between 18 and 35 years old in good health. Some clones in this sample may be carry-over from other donors' samples. The material sequenced was naive CD4+ T cells from PBMCs. Documented subset: CD45RA+ positively selected. The chain links TRBV29-1 to TRBJ2-5; a possible D gene is TRBD2 (6 bases). In nucleotides, the CDR3 is TGCAGCGCCCCGATAGCGGTCCCCCAAGAGACCCAGTACTTC. It translates to CSAPIAVPQETQYF.